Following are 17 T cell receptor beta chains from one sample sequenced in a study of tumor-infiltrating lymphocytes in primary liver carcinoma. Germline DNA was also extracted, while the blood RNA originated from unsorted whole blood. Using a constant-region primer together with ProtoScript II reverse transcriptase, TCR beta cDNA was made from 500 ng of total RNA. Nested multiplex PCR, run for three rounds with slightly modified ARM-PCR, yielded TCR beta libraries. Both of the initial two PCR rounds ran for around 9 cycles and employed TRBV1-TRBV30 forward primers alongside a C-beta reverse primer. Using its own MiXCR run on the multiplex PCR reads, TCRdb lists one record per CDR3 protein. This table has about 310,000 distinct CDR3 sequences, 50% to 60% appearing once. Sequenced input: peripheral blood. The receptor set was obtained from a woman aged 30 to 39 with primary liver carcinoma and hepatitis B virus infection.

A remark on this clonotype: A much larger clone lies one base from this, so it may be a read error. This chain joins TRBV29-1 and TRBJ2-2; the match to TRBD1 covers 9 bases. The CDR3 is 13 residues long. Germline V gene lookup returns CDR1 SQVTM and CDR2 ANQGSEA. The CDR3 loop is CSVWTGEAGELLF. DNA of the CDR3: TGCAGCGTTTGGACAGGGGAAGCCGGGGAGCTGCTTTTT.

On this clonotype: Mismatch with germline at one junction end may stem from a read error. CDR3 protein: CASSPRGHTEAFF. The CDR3 DNA follows: TGCGCCAGCAGCCCCCGGGGGCACACTGAAGCTTTCTTC. J is TRBJ1-1 and V is TRBV4-1; D is possibly TRBD1 (6 bases). This CDR3 region has 13 residues. Germline V lookup: CDR1 MGHRA, CDR2 YSYEKL.

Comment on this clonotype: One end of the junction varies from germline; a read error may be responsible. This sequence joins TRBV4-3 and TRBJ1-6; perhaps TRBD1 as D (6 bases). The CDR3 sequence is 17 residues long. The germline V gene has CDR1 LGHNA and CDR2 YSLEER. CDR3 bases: TGCGCCAGCAGGCAAGGGGGGGGATGCTCCTATAATTCACCCCTCCACTTT. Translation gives CASRQGGGCSYNSPLHF.

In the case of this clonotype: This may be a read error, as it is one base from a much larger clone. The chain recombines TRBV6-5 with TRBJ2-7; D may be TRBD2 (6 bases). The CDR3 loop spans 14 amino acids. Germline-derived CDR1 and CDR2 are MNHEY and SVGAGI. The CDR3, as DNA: TGTGCCAGCACCGCGGCACCGGACTACTCCGAGCAGTGCTTC. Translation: CASTAAPDYSEQCF.

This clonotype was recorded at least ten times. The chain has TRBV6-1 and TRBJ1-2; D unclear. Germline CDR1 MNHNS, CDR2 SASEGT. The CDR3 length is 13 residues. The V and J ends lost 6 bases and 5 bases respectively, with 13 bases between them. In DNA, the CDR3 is TGTGCCAGCAGAGTGGGTCCGGGATATGGCTACACCTTC. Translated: CASRVGPGYGYTF.

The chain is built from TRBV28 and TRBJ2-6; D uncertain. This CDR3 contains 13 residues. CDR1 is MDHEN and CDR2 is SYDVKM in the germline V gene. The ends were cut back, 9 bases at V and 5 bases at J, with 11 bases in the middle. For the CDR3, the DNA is TGTGCCAGTCAGGCGGATTGGGCCAACGTCCTGACTTTC. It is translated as CASQADWANVLTF.

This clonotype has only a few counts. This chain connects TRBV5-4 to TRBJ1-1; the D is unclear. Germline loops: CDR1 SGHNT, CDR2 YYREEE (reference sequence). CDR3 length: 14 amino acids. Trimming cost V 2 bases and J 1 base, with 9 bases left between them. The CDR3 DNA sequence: TGTGCCAGCAGCTTAGACGGCACGAACACTGAAGCTTTCTTT. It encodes CASSLDGTNTEAFF.

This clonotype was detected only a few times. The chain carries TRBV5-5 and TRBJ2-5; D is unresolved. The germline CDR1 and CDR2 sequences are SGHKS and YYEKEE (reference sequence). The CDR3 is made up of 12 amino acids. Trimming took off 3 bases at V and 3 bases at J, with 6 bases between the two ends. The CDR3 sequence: CASSSNEETQYF. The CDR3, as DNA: TGTGCCAGCAGCTCAAACGAAGAGACCCAGTACTTC. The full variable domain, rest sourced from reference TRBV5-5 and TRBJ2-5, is DAGVTQSPTHLIKTRGQQVTLRCSPISGHKSVSWYQQVLGQGPQFIFQYYEKEERGRGNFPDRFSARQFPNYSSELNVNALLLGDSALYLCASSSNEETQYFGPGTRLLVL.

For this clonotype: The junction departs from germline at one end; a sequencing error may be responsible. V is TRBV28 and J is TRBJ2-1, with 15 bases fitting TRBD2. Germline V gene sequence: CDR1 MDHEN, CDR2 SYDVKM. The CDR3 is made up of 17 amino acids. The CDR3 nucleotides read TGTGCCAGCAGCACCGGACTAGCGGGGGGGGGACAGGGTGAGCAGCTCTTC. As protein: CASSTGLAGGGQGEQLF.

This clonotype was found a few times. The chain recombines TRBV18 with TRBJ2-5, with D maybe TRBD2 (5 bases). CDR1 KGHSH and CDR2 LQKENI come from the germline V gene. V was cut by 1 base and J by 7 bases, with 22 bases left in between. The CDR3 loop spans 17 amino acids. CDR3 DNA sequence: TGTGCCAGCTCACCACAGTCCCCAGGTGATTGGGAGCGGACCCAGTACTTC. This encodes CASSPQSPGDWERTQYF. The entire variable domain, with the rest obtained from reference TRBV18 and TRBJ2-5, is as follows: NAGVMQNPRHLVRRRGQEARLRCSPMKGHSHVYWYRQLPEEGLKFMVYLQKENIIDESGMPKERFSAEFPKEGPSILRIQQVVRGDSAAYFCASSPQSPGDWERTQYFGPGTRLLVL.

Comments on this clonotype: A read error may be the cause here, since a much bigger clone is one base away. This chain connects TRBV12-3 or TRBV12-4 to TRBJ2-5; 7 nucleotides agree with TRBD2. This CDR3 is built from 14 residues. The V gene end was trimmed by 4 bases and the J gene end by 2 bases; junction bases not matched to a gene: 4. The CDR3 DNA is TGTGCCAGCAGTTATCGCGGGGGACAAGAGACCCAGTACTTC. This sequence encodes CASSYRGGQETQYF.

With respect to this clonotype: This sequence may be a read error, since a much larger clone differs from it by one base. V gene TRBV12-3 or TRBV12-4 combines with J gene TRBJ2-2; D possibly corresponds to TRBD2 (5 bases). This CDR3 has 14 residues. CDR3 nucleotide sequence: TGTACCAGCAGGACTCTCGCGAACACCGGGGAGCTGTTTTTT. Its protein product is CTSRTLANTGELFF.

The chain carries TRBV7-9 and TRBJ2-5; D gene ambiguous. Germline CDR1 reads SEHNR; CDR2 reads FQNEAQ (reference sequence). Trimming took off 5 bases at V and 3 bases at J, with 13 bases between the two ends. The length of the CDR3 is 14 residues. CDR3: CASSINLGKETQYF. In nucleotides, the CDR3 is TGTGCCAGCAGCATAAACCTTGGGAAAGAGACCCAGTACTTC.

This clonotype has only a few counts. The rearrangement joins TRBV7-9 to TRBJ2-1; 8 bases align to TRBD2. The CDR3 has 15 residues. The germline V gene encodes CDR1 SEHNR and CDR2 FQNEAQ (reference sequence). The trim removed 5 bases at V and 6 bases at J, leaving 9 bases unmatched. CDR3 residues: CASSPSGRRINEQFF. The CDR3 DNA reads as TGTGCCAGCAGCCCGAGCGGGAGAAGAATCAATGAGCAGTTCTTC.

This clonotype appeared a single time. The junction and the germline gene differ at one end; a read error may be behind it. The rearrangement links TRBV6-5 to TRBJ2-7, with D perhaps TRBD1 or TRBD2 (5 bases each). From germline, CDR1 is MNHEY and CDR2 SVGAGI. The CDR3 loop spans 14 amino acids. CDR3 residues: CASSYSESGTEHYF. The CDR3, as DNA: TGTGCCAGCAGTTACTCGGAGTCAGGGACCGAGCATTACTTC.

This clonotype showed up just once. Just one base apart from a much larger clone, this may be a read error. The CDR3 DNA follows: TGTGCCTGCAGGGCCCCGGGAGGGGGATTCGTCAATGAGCAGTTCTTC. Its protein is CACRAPGGGFVNEQFF. The genes are TRBV6-2 or TRBV6-3 and TRBJ2-1; TRBD2 matches 8 bases. The V gene's germline CDR1 is MNHEY and CDR2 SVGEGT. The length of the CDR3 is 16 residues.

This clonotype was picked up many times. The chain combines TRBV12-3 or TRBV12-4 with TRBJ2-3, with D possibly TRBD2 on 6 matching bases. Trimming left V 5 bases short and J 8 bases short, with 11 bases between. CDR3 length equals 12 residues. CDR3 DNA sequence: TGTGCCAGCAGTCCTAGGAGGGGTACGCAGTATTTT. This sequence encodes CASSPRRGTQYF.